This T cell receptor beta chain was sequenced for a study of T cells after posttransplantation cyclophosphamide. The CDR3 spans 18 residues. V shed 4 bases and J 3 bases; nucleotides not matched to a gene: 9. From germline, CDR1 is SGHRS and CDR2 YFSETQ. Generated by immunoSEQ multiplex PCR, the TCRdb table keeps only in-frame clones and is missing some. The data hold tens of thousands of clones, with just under 95% observed a single time. The sequencing sample was made of PBMCs. This receptor was taken from a woman between 25 and 40 years old in good health and a related stem cell transplant donor. The J gene is TRBJ2-6, the V gene TRBV5-1; 11 nucleotides agree with TRBD1. CDR3 residues: CASSPGTGGSFGANVLTF. CDR3 sequence (DNA): TGCGCCAGCAGCCCAGGGACAGGGGGTTCGTTTGGGGCCAACGTCCTGACTTTC.